This entry lists 20 T cell receptor beta chains sequenced from one sample in a study of T cell responses to AZD1222 COVID-19 vaccine. The data were produced by immunoSEQ multiplex PCR, yet TCRdb's version contains in-frame clones alone and is incomplete. The sample includes about 86,000 clones, just over 85% of them seen just once. The material was peripheral blood, obtained on day 0 of MenACWY control vaccination. These receptor sequences come from an adult in good health.

The chain employs TRBV6-5 and TRBJ1-4; D is uncertain. Trimming cost V 5 bases and J 9 bases, with 13 bases left between them. The CDR3 length is 13 residues. CDR1 and CDR2 from the germline V gene are MNHEY and SVGAGI. CDR3 protein: CASSPEWTQKLFF. The CDR3 nucleotides read TGTGCCAGCAGTCCCGAATGGACCCAAAAACTGTTTTTT.

J is TRBJ1-2 and V is TRBV6-6; D unclear. The CDR3 contains 11 residues. Per the germline V gene, CDR1 is MNHNY and CDR2 is SVGAGI (reference sequence). The V end was cut by 4 bases, the J end by 8 bases, with 8 bases between. CDR3 protein: CASSSAPGYTF. The CDR3, as DNA: TGTGCCAGCAGTTCTGCGCCCGGCTACACCTTC.

The chain couples TRBV7-9 to TRBJ2-3; TRBD1 aligns across 8 bases. V shed 1 base and J 2 bases; nucleotides not matched to a gene: 5. Looked up from germline, CDR1 is SEHNR and CDR2 is FQNEAQ (reference sequence). The CDR3 consists of 16 residues. The chain's CDR3 is CASSLVDRGYTDTQYF. CDR3 DNA sequence: TGTGCCAGCAGCTTAGTCGACAGGGGCTACACAGATACGCAGTATTTT.

The rearrangement links TRBV12-2 to TRBJ2-2. TRBV12-2 is reported as a pseudogene. The CDR3 is 16 amino acids. CDR3 residues: CASRLRRQGMAGELFF. The CDR3 nucleotides read TGTGCAAGTCGCTTAAGGAGGCAGGGAATGGCCGGGGAGCTGTTTTTT.

This clone was counted only a few times. CDR3 sequence: CASSQAARENIQYF. Written as DNA, the CDR3 is TGCGCCAGCAGCCAAGCTGCGAGGGAGAACATTCAGTACTTC. The chain employs TRBV4-3 and TRBJ2-4, with D perhaps matching TRBD2 (5 bases). This CDR3 contains 14 residues. V was trimmed by 1 base and J by 7 bases, leaving 11 bases between them. The germline CDR1 and CDR2 sequences are LGHNA and YSLEER.

This clone showed up just a few times. This chain uses TRBV7-2 with TRBJ2-7; D might be TRBD1 (5 bases). The CDR3 totals 14 residues. From germline, CDR1 is SGHTA and CDR2 FQGNSA. Trimming took 3 bases from V and 4 from J, leaving 13 bases between them. The CDR3 sequence: CASSFQAQGYEQYF. DNA for the CDR3: TGTGCCAGCAGCTTTCAAGCCCAGGGTTACGAGCAGTACTTC.

A single count supports this clone. V gene TRBV28 combines with J gene TRBJ1-1; no reliable D call. This CDR3 is built from 11 residues. Trimming stripped 6 bases from V and 10 bases from J, with 12 bases between. CDR1 and CDR2 (germline): MDHEN, SYDVKM. The CDR3 here is CASRRVKAAFF. The CDR3, as DNA: TGTGCCAGCAGACGAGTTAAAGCAGCTTTCTTT.

The chain joins TRBV4-2 to TRBJ2-3; D remains unclear. Germline V gene data show CDR1 as LGHNA and CDR2 as YNFKEQ. The ends were cut back, 1 base at V and 5 bases at J, with 10 bases in the middle. The CDR3 has 14 residues. The CDR3 sequence is CASSQGTAEDTQYF. DNA for the CDR3: TGTGCCAGCAGCCAAGGGACCGCTGAAGATACGCAGTATTTT.

The chain has TRBV2 and TRBJ2-1, with D maybe TRBD1 (5 bases). The CDR3 is 14 amino acids. Trimming took 7 bases from V and 0 from J, leaving 10 bases between them. Germline CDR1 SNHLY, CDR2 FYNNEI. For the CDR3, the DNA is TGTGCCAGCACCGTCGACAGCTCCTACAATGAGCAGTTCTTC. Translated: CASTVDSSYNEQFF.

The sample holds a few counts of this clone. This chain links TRBV5-4 with TRBJ1-2, with 10 bases identical to TRBD1. The length of the CDR3 is 15 residues. Germline V gives CDR1 SGHNT, CDR2 YYREEE (reference sequence). V lost 0 bases and J lost 3; bases outside the gene matches: 2. The CDR3 region is CASSLGTGGDYGYTF. The CDR3 nucleotides are TGTGCCAGCAGCTTGGGGACAGGGGGGGACTATGGCTACACCTTC. Drawing the rest from reference TRBV5-4 and TRBJ1-2, the complete variable domain is ETGVTQSPTHLIKTRGQQVTLRCSSQSGHNTVSWYQQALGQGPQFIFQYYREEENGRGNFPPRFSGLQFPNYSSELNVNALELDDSALYLCASSLGTGGDYGYTFGSGTRLTVV.

V gene TRBV7-2 combines with J gene TRBJ2-3; 12 bases match TRBD2. Germline CDR1 and CDR2: SGHTA and FQGNSA. The CDR3 contains 16 residues. V shed 4 bases, J shed 5 bases, and the junction held 7 bases outside the gene matches. The CDR3 DNA reads as TGTGCCAGCAGCTCCCGACTAGCGGGGGCTGGAGATACGCAGTATTTT. Translation gives CASSSRLAGAGDTQYF. Full variable domain (outside the CDR3, taken from reference TRBV7-2 and TRBJ2-3): GAGVSQSPSNKVTEKGKDVELRCDPISGHTALYWYRQSLGQGLEFLIYFQGNSAPDKSGLPSDRFSAERTGGSVSTLTIQRTQQEDSAVYLCASSSRLAGAGDTQYFGPGTRLTVL.

The rearrangement uses TRBV30 and TRBJ1-2; D unresolved. The germline V and J ends were trimmed by 1 base and 3 bases, with 6 bases remaining between them. The length of the CDR3 is 12 residues. Germline-derived CDR1 and CDR2 are GTSNPN and SVGIG (reference sequence). The CDR3 DNA reads as TGTGCCTGGAGTGAAACGGACTATGGCTACACCTTC. Protein product: CAWSETDYGYTF.

The V gene is TRBV7-3, the J gene TRBJ1-3, with TRBD1 matching over 9 bases. The CDR3 runs 15 residues. Unmatched junction bases numbered 1, after V lost 4 bases and J lost 0 bases. Germline values: CDR1 SGHTA, CDR2 FQGTGA. The CDR3 region is CASSSTGGSGNTIYF. CDR3 in DNA: TGTGCCAGCAGCTCGACAGGGGGCTCTGGAAACACCATATATTTT. Based on the CDR3 plus reference TRBV7-3 and TRBJ1-3, the full variable domain is GAGVSQTPSNKVTEKGKYVELRCDPISGHTALYWYRQSLGQGPEFLIYFQGTGAADDSGLPNDRFFAVRPEGSVSTLKIQRTERGDSAVYLCASSSTGGSGNTIYFGEGSWLTVV.

The chain combines TRBV7-9 with TRBJ1-2; D is possibly TRBD1 (5 bases). Trimming removed 1 base at V and 10 bases at J, with 13 bases between. The germline CDR1 and CDR2 sequences are SEHNR and FQNEAQ (reference sequence). The CDR3 is made up of 13 amino acids. In DNA form, the CDR3 reads TGTGCCAGCAGCTTAGATTACGGGGACGCCTACACCTTC. Its translation is CASSLDYGDAYTF.

The chain has TRBV9 and TRBJ2-2; 8 bases line up with TRBD1. This CDR3 region has 16 residues. J was trimmed by 4 bases and V by 1 base; bases with no gene match: 6. CDR1 and CDR2 (germline): SGDLS, YYNGEE. The CDR3 DNA follows: TGTGCCAGCAGCGTACTGGGACAGGCTATCACCGGGGAGCTGTTTTTT. Its protein product is CASSVLGQAITGELFF.

This clone was observed a handful of times. The V call is TRBV7-2, the J call TRBJ2-7; D perhaps matches TRBD2 (6 bases). The V end was cut by 3 bases, the J end by 4 bases, with 10 bases between. The CDR3 covers 13 residues. Germline V gene lookup returns CDR1 SGHTA and CDR2 FQGNSA. CDR3 loop: CASSFGDSYEQYF. CDR3 DNA: TGTGCCAGCAGCTTTGGGGACTCTTACGAGCAGTACTTC.

The table lists this clone with a count of one. J is TRBJ1-4 and V is TRBV7-9, with TRBD1 as a possible D gene (5 bases). CDR1 is SEHNR, CDR2 FQNEAQ, per germline (reference sequence). Trimming removed 5 bases at V and 3 bases at J, with 10 bases between. The CDR3 is 14 residues long. The CDR3 loop reads CASSTTASNEKLFF. The CDR3 DNA follows: TGTGCCAGCAGCACGACAGCATCTAATGAAAAACTGTTTTTT. Supplemented by reference TRBV7-9 and TRBJ1-4, the full variable domain reads DTGVSQNPRHKITKRGQNVTFRCDPISEHNRLYWYRQTLGQGPEFLTYFQNEAQLEKSRLLSDRFSAERPKGSFSTLEIQRTEQGDSAMYLCASSTTASNEKLFFGSGTQLSVL.

This rearrangement joins TRBV5-6 to TRBJ2-7; D gene ambiguous. Trimming shortened V by 1 base and J by 0 bases, and 8 bases separated the two germline ends. CDR3 length: 14 amino acids. Germline V gene sequence: CDR1 SGHDT, CDR2 YYEEEE. For the CDR3, the DNA is TGTGCCAGCAGCTTGATCCAAAGCTCCTACGAGCAGTACTTC. Its protein product is CASSLIQSSYEQYF.

In regard to this clone: This sample also contains other DNA sequences that code for the same CDR3. CDR3 DNA: TGTGCCAGCTCACCCGGCGCGGACACTGAAGCTTTCTTT. This encodes CASSPGADTEAFF. The chain employs TRBV18 and TRBJ1-1; D remains unclear. V gave up 3 bases and J gave up 3 bases, with 8 bases separating them. The CDR3 sequence is 13 residues long. Germline loops: CDR1 KGHSH, CDR2 LQKENI.

This sequence joins TRBV5-6 and TRBJ2-7; D uncertain. CDR3 length: 15 amino acids. The V and J ends lost 1 base and 3 bases respectively, with 14 bases between them. CDR1 is SGHDT, CDR2 YYEEEE, per germline. CDR3 loop: CASSLNPDGFYEQYF. CDR3 nucleotide sequence: TGTGCCAGCAGCTTGAACCCTGATGGATTCTACGAGCAGTACTTC.